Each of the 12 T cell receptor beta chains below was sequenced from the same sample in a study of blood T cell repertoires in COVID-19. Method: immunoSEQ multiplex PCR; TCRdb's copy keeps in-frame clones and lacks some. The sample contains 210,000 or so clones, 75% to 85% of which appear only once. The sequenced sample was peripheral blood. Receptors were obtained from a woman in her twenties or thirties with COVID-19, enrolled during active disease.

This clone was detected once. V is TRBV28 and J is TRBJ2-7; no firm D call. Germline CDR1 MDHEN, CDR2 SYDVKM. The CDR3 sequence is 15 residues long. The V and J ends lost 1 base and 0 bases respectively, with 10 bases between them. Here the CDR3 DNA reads TGTGCCAGCAGTTTATACCGGGTAAGCTCCTACGAGCAGTACTTC. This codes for CASSLYRVSSYEQYF. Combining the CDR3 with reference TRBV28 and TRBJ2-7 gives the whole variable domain DVKVTQSSRYLVKRTGEKVFLECVQDMDHENMFWYRQDPGLGLRLIYFSYDVKMKEKGDIPEGYSVSREKKERFSLILESASTNQTSMYLCASSLYRVSSYEQYFGPGTRLTVT.

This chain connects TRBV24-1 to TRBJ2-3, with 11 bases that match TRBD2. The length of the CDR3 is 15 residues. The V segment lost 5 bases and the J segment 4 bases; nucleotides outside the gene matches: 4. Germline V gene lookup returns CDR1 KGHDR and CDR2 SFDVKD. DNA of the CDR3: TGTGCCACCAGTGTTACTAGCGGGGGCGCAGATACGCAGTATTTT. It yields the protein CATSVTSGGADTQYF.

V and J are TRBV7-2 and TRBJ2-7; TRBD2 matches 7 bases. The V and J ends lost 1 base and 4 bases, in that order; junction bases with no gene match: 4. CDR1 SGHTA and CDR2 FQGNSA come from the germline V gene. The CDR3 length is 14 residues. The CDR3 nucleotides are TGTGCCAGCAGCTTAGAGAGCGGGAAGTACGAGCAGTACTTC. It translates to CASSLESGKYEQYF.

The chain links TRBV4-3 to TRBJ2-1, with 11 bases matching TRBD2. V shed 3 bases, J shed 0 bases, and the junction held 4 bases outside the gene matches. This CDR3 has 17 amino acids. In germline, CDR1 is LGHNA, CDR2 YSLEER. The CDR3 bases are TGCGCCAGCAGCCAGGGACTAGCGGAAAGCTCCTACAATGAGCAGTTCTTC. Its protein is CASSQGLAESSYNEQFF.

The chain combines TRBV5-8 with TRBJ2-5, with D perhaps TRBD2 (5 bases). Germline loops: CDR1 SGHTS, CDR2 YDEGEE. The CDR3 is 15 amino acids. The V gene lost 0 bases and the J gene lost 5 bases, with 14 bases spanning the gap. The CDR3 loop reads CASSLADGLQETQYF. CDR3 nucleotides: TGTGCCAGCAGCTTGGCCGATGGACTCCAGGAGACCCAGTACTTC. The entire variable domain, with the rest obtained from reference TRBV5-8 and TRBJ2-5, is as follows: EAGVTQSPTHLIKTRGQQATLRCSPISGHTSVYWYQQALGLGLQFLLWYDEGEERNRGNFPPRFSGRQFPNYSSELNVNALELEDSALYLCASSLADGLQETQYFGPGTRLLVL.

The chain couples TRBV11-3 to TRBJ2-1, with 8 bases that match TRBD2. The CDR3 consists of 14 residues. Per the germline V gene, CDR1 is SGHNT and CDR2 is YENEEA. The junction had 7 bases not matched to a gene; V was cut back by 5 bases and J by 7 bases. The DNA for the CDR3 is TGTGCCAGCAGCAGGGTAGCGGGGTCTAATGAGCAGTTCTTC. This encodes CASSRVAGSNEQFF.

In DNA form, the CDR3 reads TGTGCCAGCAGCCCCCCTACGGGGATCACCGGGGAGCTGTTTTTT. Translated: CASSPPTGITGELFF. The rearrangement joins TRBV5-8 to TRBJ2-2; a weak D match, TRBD2 (5 bases). V lost 4 bases to trimming and J lost 4 bases, with 14 bases between them. Germline V gives CDR1 SGHTS, CDR2 YDEGEE. The CDR3 contains 15 residues.

The CDR3 spells CASSGGGAYTDTQYF. Written as DNA, the CDR3 is TGTGCCAGCAGCGGCGGGGGGGCCTACACAGATACGCAGTATTTT. The chain combines TRBV5-4 with TRBJ2-3; 9 positions agree with TRBD2. The V segment lost 4 bases and the J segment 2 bases; nucleotides outside the gene matches: 5. CDR1 and CDR2 (germline): SGHNT, YYREEE (reference sequence). The CDR3 has 15 amino acids.

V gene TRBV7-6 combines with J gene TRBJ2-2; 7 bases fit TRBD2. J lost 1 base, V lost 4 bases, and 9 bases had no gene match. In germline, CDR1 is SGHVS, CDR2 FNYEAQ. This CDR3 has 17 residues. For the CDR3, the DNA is TGTGCCAGCAGCTCCTCAGCGGGACGGATGAACACCGGGGAGCTGTTTTTT. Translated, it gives CASSSSAGRMNTGELFF.

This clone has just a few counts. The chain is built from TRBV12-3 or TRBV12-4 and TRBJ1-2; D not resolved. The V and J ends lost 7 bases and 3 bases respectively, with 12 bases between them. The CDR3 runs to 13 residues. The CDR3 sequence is CASISDTDYGYTF. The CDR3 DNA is TGTGCCAGCATAAGTGACACCGACTATGGCTACACCTTC.

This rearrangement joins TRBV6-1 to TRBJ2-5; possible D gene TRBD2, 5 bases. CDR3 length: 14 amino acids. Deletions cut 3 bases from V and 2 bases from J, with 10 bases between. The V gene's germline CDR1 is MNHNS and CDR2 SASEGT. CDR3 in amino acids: CASSEPDSQETQYF. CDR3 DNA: TGTGCCAGCAGTGAGCCGGACTCACAAGAGACCCAGTACTTC.

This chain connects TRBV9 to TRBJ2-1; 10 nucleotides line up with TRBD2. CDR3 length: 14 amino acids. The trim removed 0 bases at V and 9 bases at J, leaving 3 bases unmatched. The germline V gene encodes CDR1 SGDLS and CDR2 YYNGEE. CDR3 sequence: CASSVELAGREQFF. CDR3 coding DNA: TGTGCCAGCAGCGTAGAACTAGCGGGGCGTGAGCAGTTCTTC. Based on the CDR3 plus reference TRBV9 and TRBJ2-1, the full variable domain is DSGVTQTPKHLITATGQRVTLRCSPRSGDLSVYWYQQSLDQGLQFLIQYYNGEERAKGNILERFSAQQFPDLHSELNLSSLELGDSALYFCASSVELAGREQFFGPGTRLTVL.